A single sample is the source of the 15 T cell receptor beta chains below, sequenced in a study of T cells in Graves' hyperthyroidism and ophthalmopathy. TCR beta CDR3 regions were amplified from RNA. Using the HTBI primer set, a first-round RT-PCR was run on the TCR CDR3. Via MiXCR, TCRdb re-called the multiplex PCR reads, giving one row per CDR3 protein. Here the sample spans 530,000 or so distinct CDR3 sequences, approximately 24% being singletons. Sequenced input: blood. The receptors come from a woman in her thirties with Graves' ophthalmopathy.

This clonotype was seen many times. The chain joins TRBV24-1 to TRBJ2-5; 10 positions agree with TRBD1. In germline, CDR1 is KGHDR, CDR2 SFDVKD. CDR3 length: 14 amino acids. With V trimmed by 7 bases and J by 5 bases, 6 bases remained unmatched. CDR3: CATSLTGGSETQYF. Written as DNA, the CDR3 is TGTGCCACCAGCTTGACAGGGGGCTCGGAGACCCAGTACTTC.

This chain links TRBV7-8 with TRBJ2-7, with 10 bases that match TRBD2. CDR1 and CDR2 from the germline V gene are SGHVS and FQNEAQ. Trimming cost V 6 bases and J 3 bases; bases outside gene matches: 11. The CDR3 spans 16 residues. CDR3 amino acids: CASSTNSGRGIYEQYF. DNA for the CDR3: TGTGCCAGCAGTACTAACAGCGGGAGGGGAATCTACGAGCAGTACTTC.

This clonotype was observed at least ten times. This chain links TRBV20-1 with TRBJ2-7; 8 nucleotides agree with TRBD2. J gave up 5 bases and V 1 base, and 10 bases lay outside the gene matches. The CDR3 consists of 15 residues. The germline CDR1 and CDR2 sequences are DFQATT and SNEGSKA (reference sequence). In nucleotides, the CDR3 is TGCAGTGCTAGAGTTATAGCGGGGAGGACCGACGAGCAGTACTTC. Amino acids: CSARVIAGRTDEQYF.

This clonotype was seen ten or more times. This rearrangement joins TRBV10-3 to TRBJ2-7; TRBD2 is a possible D gene (6 bases). Trimming shortened V by 3 bases and J by 2 bases, and 11 bases separated the two germline ends. CDR3 length: 14 residues. The V gene's germline CDR1 is ENHRY and CDR2 SYGVKD. This CDR3 is CAISDPPGAYEQYF. Here the CDR3 DNA reads TGTGCCATCAGTGACCCGCCGGGGGCCTACGAGCAGTACTTC.

The chain carries TRBV20-1 and TRBJ2-7; unclear D gene. Germline V CDR1 and CDR2: DFQATT, SNEGSKA (reference sequence). The V end lost 3 bases, the J end lost 0 bases, and 15 bases lay between the germline ends. The length of the CDR3 is 15 residues. This CDR3 is CSASDLTFGSYEQYF. The CDR3 nucleotides are TGCAGTGCTAGCGATTTGACTTTCGGCTCCTACGAGCAGTACTTC.

The table lists this clonotype with many counts. V gene TRBV27 combines with J gene TRBJ1-1; possible D gene TRBD1, 5 bases. Germline V lookup: CDR1 MNHEY, CDR2 SMNVEV (reference sequence). V lost 8 bases and J lost 4, with 17 bases in between. CDR3 size: 14 residues. In DNA form, the CDR3 reads TGTGCCAGCGGGTGGGGGGGGAAGATCACTGAAGCTTTCTTT. Protein: CASGWGGKITEAFF.

CDR3: CASSGRGQGARYLQYF. Here the CDR3 DNA reads TGTGCCAGCAGTGGAAGGGGTCAGGGGGCAAGATACCTCCAGTACTTC. The chain combines TRBV2 with TRBJ2-5; 8 nucleotides match TRBD1. The CDR3 is made up of 16 amino acids. Germline V CDR1 and CDR2: SNHLY, FYNNEI. Losses at the gene ends were 4 bases for V and 10 bases for J; bases not matched to a gene: 17.

The chain uses TRBV6-1 and TRBJ2-2, with 10 bases identical to TRBD1. The CDR3 extends over 15 amino acids. Trimming removed 6 bases from V and 2 bases from J; junction bases left unmatched: 3. The germline V gene has CDR1 MNHNS and CDR2 SASEGT. CDR3 coding DNA: TGTGCCAGCAGAACGACAGGGGGCAACACCGGGGAGCTGTTTTTT. Its translation is CASRTTGGNTGELFF.

The V gene is TRBV6-1, the J gene TRBJ2-5, with no clear D. Trimming cost V 2 bases and J 1 base, with 5 bases left between them. Per the germline V gene, CDR1 is MNHNS and CDR2 is SASEGT. The CDR3 has 13 amino acids. As DNA, the CDR3 is TGTGCCAGCAGTGAACACATCCAAGAGACCCAGTACTTC. It is translated as CASSEHIQETQYF.

Many counts were recorded for this clonotype. The chain employs TRBV7-2 and TRBJ1-2, with D possibly matching TRBD1 (6 bases). Germline lookup yields CDR1 SGHTA and CDR2 FQGNSA. V was trimmed by 2 bases and J by 4 bases, leaving 11 bases between them. The CDR3 spans 14 residues. In DNA, the CDR3 is TGTGCCAGCAGCTTAAGGTTGGACAGCTATGGCTACACCTTC. This encodes CASSLRLDSYGYTF.

This clonotype was found many times. The chain couples TRBV7-9 to TRBJ2-7; D uncertain. The CDR3 is made up of 11 amino acids. Trimming stripped 5 bases from V and 5 bases from J, with 7 bases between. CDR1 SEHNR and CDR2 FQNEAQ come from the germline V gene (reference sequence). The CDR3 spells CASSPSHEQYF. For the CDR3, the DNA is TGTGCCAGCAGCCCGTCCCACGAGCAGTACTTC.

The chain joins TRBV6-1 to TRBJ2-7; 11 bases align to TRBD2. The CDR3 is 16 amino acids. V shed 1 base, J shed 2 bases, and the junction held 4 bases outside the gene matches. Germline values: CDR1 MNHNS, CDR2 SASEGT. CDR3 sequence reads: CASSEVVAGGTYEQYF. DNA of the CDR3: TGTGCCAGCAGTGAAGTGGTAGCGGGGGGGACCTACGAGCAGTACTTC.

This clonotype has at least ten counts. The chain employs TRBV4-2 and TRBJ2-7; 8 nucleotides agree with TRBD1. Germline values: CDR1 LGHNA, CDR2 YNFKEQ. CDR3 length: 15 amino acids. Germline trimming cut 1 base from V and 2 bases from J; bases unmatched to any gene: 4. CDR3 sequence: CASSQGGTGPYEQYF. In DNA, the CDR3 is TGTGCCAGCAGCCAAGGGGGGACAGGACCCTACGAGCAGTACTTC.

In this sample, this clonotype turned up many times. Written as DNA, the CDR3 is TGTGCCAGCAGCGTAGAGTCAGGGGGACAAGAGACCCAGTACTTC. It translates to CASSVESGGQETQYF. The chain is built from TRBV9 and TRBJ2-5; the match to TRBD1 covers 7 bases. CDR3 length: 15 amino acids. CDR1 and CDR2 (germline): SGDLS, YYNGEE. V was pared by 0 bases and J by 2 bases, with 4 bases of the junction left unmatched.

The rearrangement links TRBV20-1 to TRBJ1-5; the match to TRBD1 covers 8 bases. There are 14 residues in the CDR3. V gave up 2 bases and J gave up 5 bases; unmatched junction bases: 5. Germline V gene lookup returns CDR1 DFQATT and CDR2 SNEGSKA (reference sequence). CDR3 coding DNA: TGCAGTGCTAGATACAGGGGGTTCTATCAGCCCCAGCATTTT. This encodes CSARYRGFYQPQHF.